This is a list of T cell receptor beta chains from one sample in a study of blood T cell repertoires in COVID-19. Profiling relied on immunoSEQ multiplex PCR, and the TCRdb table lists in-frame clones only, not all of them. The sample records about 440,000 clones, roughly 91% being singletons. The sequenced sample consisted of peripheral blood. The receptor source for this set is a woman in her 30s with acute or convalescent COVID-19. Each CDR3 is given with its conserved first and last residue. Fields, in order: V gene, D gene, CDR3 length, J gene, clone size, CDR3 DNA, CDR3 protein. A D gene is named only where the DNA matches it firmly. Part of the rows lack a size; the others show once, few, many or a class for expanded clones.

V: TRBV28
D: -
length: 15
J: TRBJ1-6
size: -
DNA: TGTGCCAGCAGTTCCGGCGGGCCAGGGGCCGACCCCCTCCACTTT
CDR3: CASSSGGPGADPLHF

V: TRBV24-1
D: TRBD1
length: 13
J: TRBJ1-1
size: -
DNA: TGTGCCACCAGGGGACAGGGGGCGACTGAAGCTTTCTTT
CDR3: CATRGQGATEAFF

V: TRBV20-1
D: -
length: 12
J: TRBJ1-1
size: -
DNA: TGCAGTGCTAGTCGACAGTACACTGAAGCTTTCTTT
CDR3: CSASRQYTEAFF

V: TRBV6-6
D: TRBD1
length: 15
J: TRBJ2-7
size: -
DNA: TGTGCCAGCAGCTTCGCCCCTCAGGGGGCGAATGAGCAGTACTTC
CDR3: CASSFAPQGANEQYF

V: TRBV6-5
D: -
length: 13
J: TRBJ2-1
size: -
DNA: TGTGCCAGCAGTTACCGGGATCTGGGTGAGCAGTTCTTC
CDR3: CASSYRDLGEQFF

V: TRBV5-4
D: TRBD2
length: 16
J: TRBJ2-1
size: -
DNA: TGTGCCAGCAGCCCTGGACTAGCGGGAGACTACAATGAGCAGTTCTTC
CDR3: CASSPGLAGDYNEQFF

V: TRBV15
D: -
length: 16
J: TRBJ2-6
size: -
DNA: TGTGCCGCCGGCGGGACAGAGACCTCTGGGGCCAACGTCCTGACTTTC
CDR3: CAAGGTETSGANVLTF

V: TRBV4-1
D: -
length: 16
J: TRBJ1-3
size: few
DNA: TGCGCCAGCAGCCAAGGTAGGAGGAACTCTGGAAACACCATATATTTT
CDR3: CASSQGRRNSGNTIYF

V: TRBV5-1
D: TRBD2
length: 15
J: TRBJ2-2
size: -
DNA: TGCGCCAGCAGCCCAGGGACTAGCGGGGCCGGGGAGCTGTTTTTT
CDR3: CASSPGTSGAGELFF

V: TRBV6-5
D: -
length: 14
J: TRBJ2-3
size: -
DNA: TGTGCCAGCAGTTACCCCTCAGGTGCTGGTACGCAGTATTTT
CDR3: CASSYPSGAGTQYF

V: TRBV12-3/TRBV12-4
D: TRBD1
length: 13
J: TRBJ1-2
size: -
DNA: TGTGCCAGCAGTCCCCGTCAGGGGGCTGGCTACACCTTC
CDR3: CASSPRQGAGYTF

V: TRBV9
D: TRBD2
length: 16
J: TRBJ2-2
size: few
DNA: TGTGCCAGCAGCGTAGAGGGAGGGACGAACACCGGGGAGCTGTTTTTT
CDR3: CASSVEGGTNTGELFF

V: TRBV5-1
D: -
length: 16
J: TRBJ1-2
size: -
DNA: TGCGCCAGCAGCTTGGAGGACAGTGGGTCCTCGAGTGGCTACACCTTC
CDR3: CASSLEDSGSSSGYTF

V: TRBV3-1/TRBV3-2
D: -
length: 14
J: TRBJ2-3
size: -
DNA: TGTGCCAGCAGCCAAATGAGGGCCACAGATACGCAGTATTTT
CDR3: CASSQMRATDTQYF

V: TRBV24-1
D: TRBD1
length: 16
J: TRBJ2-2
size: once
DNA: TGTGCCACCAGTGATCCTGGACAGGGGGCGGCCGGGGAGCTGTTTTTT
CDR3: CATSDPGQGAAGELFF

V: TRBV4-1
D: -
length: 17
J: TRBJ1-4
size: -
DNA: TGCGCCAGCAGCCAAGTTGTCGGGGGGTTCGAAGGGGAAAAACTGTTTTTT
CDR3: CASSQVVGGFEGEKLFF

V: TRBV18
D: -
length: 15
J: TRBJ2-7
size: -
DNA: TGTGCCAGCTCACCAGTGACATCGTCTTCCTACGAGCAGTACTTC
CDR3: CASSPVTSSSYEQYF

V: TRBV20-1
D: -
length: 15
J: TRBJ2-3
size: -
DNA: TGCAGTGCTAGTGCGCTGGGTCTAGGCACAGATACGCAGTATTTT
CDR3: CSASALGLGTDTQYF

V: TRBV7-9
D: -
length: 14
J: TRBJ2-7
size: -
DNA: TGTGCCAGCAGCCCGGGGTCTCCCGGCTACGAGCAGTACTTC
CDR3: CASSPGSPGYEQYF

V: TRBV4-2
D: -
length: 15
J: TRBJ2-1
size: -
DNA: TGTGCCAGCAGCCAGGACCTTCGGGGTACAGATGAGCAGTTCTTC
CDR3: CASSQDLRGTDEQFF

V: TRBV4-1
D: -
length: 15
J: TRBJ1-4
size: -
DNA: TGCGCCAGCAGCTCGGACGTCAGGGCGAACGAAAAACTGTTTTTT
CDR3: CASSSDVRANEKLFF

V: TRBV4-1
D: -
length: 16
J: TRBJ2-3
size: -
DNA: TGCGCCAGCAGCCAAGTTGGGGACAAGGGAACAGATACGCAGTATTTT
CDR3: CASSQVGDKGTDTQYF

V: TRBV5-5
D: TRBD1
length: 16
J: TRBJ2-5
size: -
DNA: TGTGCCAGCAGAAGGAGGGGCGACAGGGGCCAAGAGACCCAGTACTTC
CDR3: CASRRRGDRGQETQYF

V: TRBV11-2
D: TRBD1
length: 15
J: TRBJ1-2
size: -
DNA: TGTGCCAGCAGCACCGCGGACAGGGTCGTTAATGGCTACACCTTC
CDR3: CASSTADRVVNGYTF

V: TRBV5-1
D: TRBD1
length: 16
J: TRBJ2-3
size: -
DNA: TGCGCCAGCAGCTCCGGACAGGTGTGGGGCACAGATACGCAGTATTTT
CDR3: CASSSGQVWGTDTQYF

V: TRBV5-4
D: -
length: 14
J: TRBJ1-4
size: -
DNA: TGTGCCAGCAGCTTACAGGGAACTAATGAAAAACTGTTTTTT
CDR3: CASSLQGTNEKLFF

V: TRBV2
D: -
length: 14
J: TRBJ1-4
size: -
DNA: TGTGCCAGTACCATCGTAGAGGGTCCGGGAAAACTGTTTTTT
CDR3: CASTIVEGPGKLFF

V: TRBV10-2
D: TRBD1
length: 16
J: TRBJ1-6
size: -
DNA: TGCGCCAGCAGTGAGATCGGACAGGGCCAGGGGTCACCCCTCCACTTT
CDR3: CASSEIGQGQGSPLHF

V: TRBV5-1
D: -
length: 13
J: TRBJ2-5
size: -
DNA: TGCGCCAGCAGCTTGCCGAGTCAAGAGACCCAGTACTTC
CDR3: CASSLPSQETQYF

V: TRBV5-6
D: -
length: 12
J: TRBJ1-6
size: -
DNA: TGTGCCAGCAGCACCAGGTATTCACCCCTCCACTTT
CDR3: CASSTRYSPLHF

V: TRBV7-9
D: -
length: 15
J: TRBJ1-1
size: once
DNA: TGTGCCAGCAGCTTAGACCTGGACACGAACACTGAAGCTTTCTTT
CDR3: CASSLDLDTNTEAFF

V: TRBV2
D: -
length: 16
J: TRBJ1-6
size: -
DNA: TGTGCCAGCAGTGGGGTGGAGGGACGTGGTAATTCACCCCTCCACTTT
CDR3: CASSGVEGRGNSPLHF

V: TRBV28
D: TRBD1
length: 20
J: TRBJ2-6
size: -
DNA: TGTGCCAGCAGAAAAACCGGGACAGACTTTTTAAGCTCTGGGGCCAACGTCCTGACTTTC
CDR3: CASRKTGTDFLSSGANVLTF

V: TRBV7-2
D: -
length: 11
J: TRBJ2-2
size: -
DNA: TGTGCCAGCAGTCGCACCGGGGAGCTGTTTTTT
CDR3: CASSRTGELFF

V: TRBV27
D: -
length: 12
J: TRBJ1-5
size: -
DNA: TGTGCCAGCAGTTATCAGGGCCAGCCCCAGCATTTT
CDR3: CASSYQGQPQHF

V: TRBV27
D: TRBD1
length: 18
J: TRBJ2-6
size: -
DNA: TGTGCCAGCAGCCCCACAGGGGGCAAAAAATCTGGGGCCAACGTCCTGACTTTC
CDR3: CASSPTGGKKSGANVLTF

V: TRBV19
D: -
length: 16
J: TRBJ2-2
size: -
DNA: TGTGCCAGTAAGGTAATAGCGGATCTTTACACCGGGGAGCTGTTTTTT
CDR3: CASKVIADLYTGELFF

V: TRBV5-1
D: -
length: 15
J: TRBJ2-3
size: -
DNA: TGCGCCAGCAGCTTCCTAGCGTCTGGCACAGATACGCAGTATTTT
CDR3: CASSFLASGTDTQYF

V: TRBV19
D: -
length: 13
J: TRBJ1-6
size: -
DNA: TGTGCCAGTAGTACACTTGGAGAATCACCCCTCCACTTT
CDR3: CASSTLGESPLHF

V: TRBV6-9
D: TRBD1
length: 13
J: TRBJ1-2
size: -
DNA: TGTGCCAGCAGTTTGAGACAGGGCCATGGCTACACCTTC
CDR3: CASSLRQGHGYTF

V: TRBV28
D: TRBD1
length: 15
J: TRBJ1-2
size: -
DNA: TGTGCCAGCAGTTTATGGCAGGGGGAAAACTATGGCTACACCTTC
CDR3: CASSLWQGENYGYTF

V: TRBV6-6
D: -
length: 14
J: TRBJ2-3
size: -
DNA: TGTGCCAGCAGTTATCAGGGGTACACAGATACGCAGTATTTT
CDR3: CASSYQGYTDTQYF

V: TRBV12-3/TRBV12-4
D: -
length: 13
J: TRBJ1-2
size: once
DNA: TGTGCCAGCAGTTTTTTATCCTTAGATGGCTACACCTTC
CDR3: CASSFLSLDGYTF

V: TRBV20-1
D: -
length: 11
J: TRBJ1-2
size: -
DNA: TGCAGTTCCGGGACACCCTATGGCTACACCTTC
CDR3: CSSGTPYGYTF

V: TRBV3-1/TRBV3-2
D: TRBD2
length: 20
J: TRBJ2-1
size: -
DNA: TGTGCCAGCAGCCAAGAAAGGCTAGCGGGGGGCAGGGGCTCCTACAATGAGCAGTTCTTC
CDR3: CASSQERLAGGRGSYNEQFF

V: TRBV4-2
D: TRBD2
length: 15
J: TRBJ2-1
size: -
DNA: TGTGCCAGCAGCCAGACTAGCGGGGGATACAATGAGCAGTTCTTC
CDR3: CASSQTSGGYNEQFF